This T cell receptor beta chain was retrieved from a study of radiotherapy plus CTLA-4 blockade in lung cancer. Study information: Across the patients, objective responses occurred in about 19%, and disease control in 30% to 35%.

As concerns this clone: Its cognate antigen is unknown.

The CDR3 has 12 residues. From germline, CDR1 is MNHNS and CDR2 SASEGT. The junction had 3 bases not matched to a gene; V was cut back by 6 bases and J by 8 bases. Study-wide points: With interferon-beta, early dynamics of blood T cell clones were reported to best predict response. There was expansion of tumor-derived TCR clones in blood after radiotherapy plus ipilimumab.

Libraries were prepared by immunoSEQ multiplex PCR; TCRdb keeps only in-frame clonotypes and omits some of them. This sample has approximately 85,000 clones; approximately 83% occur once, and the top ten carry more than 2%. The clonotype originates from a human donor with non-small cell lung cancer who had a partial response to radiotherapy plus ipilimumab. This chain joins TRBV6-1 and TRBJ2-4; 8 positions agree with TRBD2. The sequencing used peripheral blood, collected from a patient treated with radiotherapy plus ipilimumab. CDR3 sequence reads: CASRTGGDIQYF. In nucleotides, the CDR3 is TGTGCCAGCAGGACCGGGGGGGACATTCAGTACTTC.